This TCR beta chain emerged from a study of cytomegalovirus exposure and HLA in healthy donors (dated by TCRdb to about 2017). For the study in its entirety: According to an earlier analysis of a few hundred of the donors, about 170 million T cells yielded 120 million or so unique TCR beta sequences and 276 Gb of sequence data. Roughly 300 gigabases of sequencing data and roughly 90 million unique TCR sequences were included in an early release covering under 650 HLA-typed donors. Of the 398 genotyped donors, about 80% fell in the genetic ancestry cluster associated with self-reported Caucasian donors. The aim of the study was to test whether cataloging public T cell receptors could identify signatures of past pathogen exposure. The study used immunosequencing to profile the T cell repertoires of under 700 subjects and linked those repertoires to cytomegalovirus serostatus. Along with the approximately 700-subject first cohort, a separate validation cohort of around 110 different subjects was used. To predict cytomegalovirus infection status, the study combined high-throughput TCR immunosequencing, statistical association of individual TCRs with disease status, and machine learning. To study patterns of TCR occurrence, a later analysis re-analyzed previously published TCR beta repertoires from 500 to 850 donors and added high-resolution HLA genotyping. In the later analysis, no new phenotypic data were used to find candidate immune exposures; instead, reliance was placed on TCR beta sequences and their occurrence across donors. In an earlier analysis of roughly 580 of the donors, high-throughput TCR beta sequencing was used to judge whether each TCR beta V gene segment behaved as functional or pseudogenic. Donor age, sex, ethnicity and CMV serostatus were compiled alongside the repertoire data. Genome-wide SNP genotypes for about 65% of the 666 donors were used in a later genetic analysis, which treated that subset as a discovery cohort. Every discovery cohort repertoire had been produced on one sequencing platform. Both class I and class II loci were covered by HLA typing, at four-digit resolution. The number of donors typed differed by locus, with roughly 629-640 for A, B, C, DRB1 and DQB1, roughly 520 for DQA1, 600 to 610 for DPA1, and about 450 for DPB1. A handful of DR-DQ haplotypes were handled as single units for association and clustering because linkage in the cohort was strong. Across 398 genotyped donors of the cohort, an average of about 240,000 unique TCR beta nucleotide sequences per donor were sequenced, and roughly 18% of those sequences were non-productive. The investigation overall reported the following: Compared with the roughly 670-donor mean, donors in an Asian-associated ancestry cluster had fewer N-insertions in productive TCRs, according to a later genetic analysis. A group of highly shared sequence variants was considered likely to be a technical artifact of the sequencing pipeline. Sequencing depth was assumed to be roughly uniform across donors in the presence/absence analyses, though that assumption may not hold. According to a later analysis, parvovirus B19, influenza, CMV and Epstein-Barr virus appeared linked to several top co-occurrence clusters. At a false discovery rate of 0.05, a later analysis linked 16,951 TCR beta sequences to specific HLA alleles. Broadly in line with IMGT annotations, most TCR beta V segments showed up in productive rearrangements about 87% or about 30% of the time in an earlier analysis of approximately 600 of the donors. When HLA alleles, especially DR and DQ, strongly co-occurred, attributing TCR associations to individual alleles was difficult. V-gene and J-gene trimming of TCR beta chains was associated with a missense DCLRE1C variant in a later genetic analysis, and the association was replicated in an independent cohort. Correlated functional status among segregating V segments might reflect linkage disequilibrium, but an unknown experimental factor could not be ruled out. A few of the identified cytomegalovirus-associated TCR beta chains were confirmed in vitro to be specific for cytomegalovirus antigens. It was suggested by the authors that the approach could potentially be generalized to other disease states and immunological phenotypes. Only TCR beta chains were sequenced in this cohort, and the absence of alpha or paired-chain data limited detectable features. Seventeen rarely observed V segments, including chromosome 9 orphons, were excluded from the earlier analysis of about 610 of the donors because counts were too low. While some public TCRs were present in many individuals, most TCR sequences turned up only very rarely across donors. Cytomegalovirus status was reported to be diagnosed by the classifier with high specificity and sensitivity in both the original and validation cohorts. The only immune exposure information available for the cohort was CMV serostatus. A total of about 180 TCR beta chains were listed by the study as associated with cytomegalovirus. In a later analysis, most CMV-associated TCR beta chains were found to appear HLA-restricted, with HLA associations seemingly driven largely by CMV exposure. A further reported finding was that TCR beta sequences accurately predicted the HLA-A and HLA-B alleles for most subjects in the first cohort. A later analysis found that HLA-associated TCR beta chains were more clonally expanded and had lower generation probabilities than equally common non-associated chains. In a later analysis, the rate of TCR association differed among HLA loci, with DRB1 alleles having the most associated TCRs and HLA-C alleles having the fewest. HLA typing was unavailable for some donors at each locus, so association tests used only the typed subset. Some IMGT-functional V segments, including TRBV6-2 and TRBV6-3, could not be told apart with the 87-base-pair reads, so those segments were excluded.

Note on this clone: Its specific antigen is unknown. No much larger clonotype is one base removed from it; base qualities were not supplied.

For CDR1 and CDR2, the germline V gene lists LGHNA and YSLEER. At the junction V is shortened by 3 bases and J by 2 bases; bases outside the gene matches: 0. From the cysteine up to the phenylalanine, the CDR3 has a length of 15 residues. Only CDR3 DNA is held: 45 bases, read in frame from base 1. Libraries were built with the immunoSEQ multiplex PCR assay. For the multiplex PCR, a mixture combining 60 forward primers for TCR Vbeta segments and 13 reverse primers for TCR Jbeta segments was used. Amplification of the CDR3 region of rearranged TCR beta genes was performed with a multiplex PCR assay on genomic DNA. Amplified TCR beta libraries were sequenced as 87-base-pair reads on the Illumina HiSeq System. Per the original workflow: A later analysis counted about 76 million unique TCR beta chains across the approximately 700 repertoires, and approximately 11 million of these chains were shared by at least two donors. To remove PCR and sequencing errors, raw reads were error-corrected and collapsed into unique sequences using a nearest-neighbor algorithm that merged closely related sequences. To assign V, D and J gene segments, CDR3 sequences were aligned to IMGT reference sequences. Each retained sequence needed at least a six-nucleotide match to both a V gene segment and a J gene segment. A rearrangement counted as productive if the CDR3 had no stop codons and remained in frame with V and J, and every other rearrangement counted as non-productive. Following IMGT convention, CDR3 was defined as the stretch from the second conserved V-encoded cysteine to the conserved J-encoded phenylalanine. The earlier analysis of some 600 of the donors excluded sequences that lacked an unambiguous match to a single V gene segment. In an earlier analysis of some 590 of the donors, a V segment was called functional when productive rearrangements were above 56.7%, and segregating when the standard deviation between donors exceeded 5%. A statistical classification framework was developed to diagnose cytomegalovirus status using the catalog of TCR beta chain sequences. In a later analysis, V and J genes were assigned by comparing TCR nucleotide sequences against IMGT/GENE-DB human TR gene sequences. The TCRdist pipeline was used in a later analysis to assign CDR3 sequences and most-parsimonious VDJ recombination scenarios. In a later analysis, every TCR beta chain was defined by the combination of its CDR3 amino acid sequence and its V-gene family, and reads without a unique V-gene family were dropped. In a later analysis, 450 to 600 highly shared, low-generation-probability nucleotide sequences were removed to address suspected cross-contamination and a sequencing artifact. For each public chain, a later analysis derived a clonal expansion index from normalized ranks of inferred template counts within each repertoire. In a later analysis, generation probabilities were computed with a VDJ recombination model fitted to out-of-frame rearrangements, and the resulting probabilities were checked against IGoR. In a later analysis, hypergeometric tests were used to score TCR-TCR, TCR-HLA and TCR-CMV co-occurrence, with a repertoire-size bias correction applied to TCR pairs. False discovery rates were estimated in a later analysis by permuting HLA or CMV assignments 20 times. In a later analysis, co-occurring TCRs were grouped using DBSCAN, and TCRdist sequence similarity was added for clustering within HLA-allele-positive subsets. Co-occurrence clustering excluded repertoires with fewer than 30,000 or more than 120,000 public chains, plus five with anomalous nucleotide sharing. TCRdb carries this immuneACCESS record with in-frame sequences only. Its versions omit some clonotypes, under half of them owing to an unresolved V gene in the studies checked, with the rest unexplained. Clone size and the V and J calls come from that table; the DNA yielded D and trimming. For this sample the table gives roughly 100,000 clones, of which more than 80% were detected only once. The ten largest clonotypes hold 6.1% of the sample.

The cohort was made up of roughly 670 healthy bone marrow donors. Cohort members were all nominally healthy when sampled, although unrecorded immune exposures were likely present. The donor tested CMV seronegative, placing the donor among the 300 to 450 seronegative members of the cohort. Every donor gave a peripheral blood sample, and the peripheral blood mononuclear cells from that sample were used for TCR beta sequencing. The Qiagen DNeasy Blood Extraction Kit was used to extract genomic DNA from the blood cell samples. This chain joins TRBV4-3 to TRBJ1-3; the central 11 bases match TRBD1. The TCR sequence derives from a man between 18 and 35 years old in good health and CMV-seronegative. Material: PBMCs. The CDR3 protein is CASSQDRGPGNTIYF. The nucleotide sequence reads as follows: TGCGCCAGCAGCCAGGACAGGGGGCCTGGAAACACCATATATTTT.